This T cell receptor beta chain was captured by sequencing in a study of T-cell reconstitution after alpha-beta-depleted transplantation in children (dated by TCRdb to between 2015 and 2016). Concerning the study at large: The study quantitatively tracked T-cell immune reconstitution after TCRalphabeta/CD19-depleted allogeneic hematopoietic cell transplantation in children using TCR repertoire profiling.

The method behind the library was PCR. Sequencer: Illumina HiSeq 2500. To normalize quantification of the TCRbeta repertoire, the TCR libraries were built with molecular barcoding that relied on unique molecular identifiers. TCRdb passed the public sequencing reads through fastp at Q25 and MiXCR, retaining productive beta sequences. Rows with one shared CDR3 protein collapse into an entry with the most common genes and DNA. The sample profile shows hundreds of thousands of distinct CDR3 sequences; more than 9% of them were found once. The biggest ten clones account for around 9.1% of the sample. V and J are trimmed by 3 bases and 4 bases, and the gene matches miss 10 bases of the junction. Taken from the germline V gene (reference sequence), the CDR1 and CDR2 loops are MNHEY and SMNVEV. Its CDR3 holds 17 amino acids, cysteine through phenylalanine. Only the CDR3 part of the read is kept: 51 bases, read in frame from the first base.

There are many counts of this clonotype. It lacks a known antigen. No much larger clone exists at a distance of one base, and base qualities are not known. This TCR was sampled from a human donor who donated a stem cell graft to a child with SCID. This receptor chain uses TRBV27 and TRBJ2-5, and TRBD1 aligns with 11 junction nucleotides. The sequencing used PBMCs from the stem cell graft donor, collected from the stem cell graft. The CDR3: CASSFDRTGGIAETQYF. The sequenced DNA is TGTGCCAGCAGTTTTGATCGGACAGGGGGCATTGCAGAGACCCAGTACTTC.